A selection of T cell receptor beta chains follows, all from one sample in a study of T cell responses to AZD1222 COVID-19 vaccine. The repertoire was sequenced with immunoSEQ multiplex PCR; TCRdb's copy has only in-frame clones and lacks some. The sample records 100,000 to 150,000 clones, about 93% being singletons. Sequenced material: peripheral blood, taken on day 0 of AZD1222 vaccination. The receptors shown here come from an adult in good health. CDR3s include the opening cysteine and the closing phenylalanine or tryptophan. Each record gives: CDR3 protein, V gene.

CDR3aa: CASSYGLLPSTPLHF
v_gene: TRBV6-5

CDR3aa: CASTLQGGGADQPQHF
v_gene: TRBV19

CDR3aa: CASSVLAGDGEQYF
v_gene: TRBV27

CDR3aa: CASSYLAGAGNEQFF
v_gene: TRBV6-2/TRBV6-3

CDR3aa: CASSNLAGGNEQFF
v_gene: TRBV28

CDR3aa: CASSLTRTNTEAFF
v_gene: TRBV7-3

CDR3aa: CASSPKDRGFGQPQHF
v_gene: TRBV18

CDR3aa: CASSPRGRSSTVNQPQHF
v_gene: TRBV18

CDR3aa: CASSLGLTSGYNEQFF
v_gene: TRBV5-1

CDR3aa: CASSLRQDGTGELFF
v_gene: TRBV5-1

CDR3aa: CAWSGQPLTYGYTF
v_gene: TRBV30